The 31 T cell receptor beta chains in this list originate from one sample, sequenced in a study of shared clonotypes between healthy human individuals. The naive CD8 fraction comprised CD45RO-negative cells positively selected for CCR7 and excluded terminally differentiated effector memory CD45RA+ cells. Profiling relied on immunoSEQ multiplex PCR, and the TCRdb table lists in-frame clones only, not all of them. The repertoire holds 2 million to 2.5 million clones, with about 95% as singletons. Sequencing used naive CD8+ T cells sorted from blood. The receptors come from a young man in good health.

The chain joins TRBV5-1 to TRBJ1-4; the match to TRBD1 covers 9 bases. Per the germline V gene, CDR1 is SGHRS and CDR2 is YFSETQ. V lost 3 bases and J lost 8; bases outside the gene matches: 5. The CDR3 runs to 14 residues. The CDR3 coding sequence is TGCGCCAGCAGCTGGACAGGGGAATACGAAAAACTGTTTTTT. Amino acids: CASSWTGEYEKLFF.

The rearrangement uses TRBV28 and TRBJ1-5, with 10 bases matching TRBD1. Germline V gives CDR1 MDHEN, CDR2 SYDVKM. This CDR3 spans 17 amino acids. V was clipped by 2 bases and J by 2 bases; unmatched bases: 6. CDR3 residues: CASSLQGTGVGNQPQHF. CDR3 sequence (DNA): TGTGCCAGCAGTTTACAGGGGACAGGGGTTGGCAATCAGCCCCAGCATTTT.

The chain uses TRBV11-2 and TRBJ1-4, with D uncertain. This CDR3 comprises 15 residues. Germline loops: CDR1 SGHAT, CDR2 FQNNGV. V lost 1 base and J 6 bases, leaving 12 bases between the germline ends. As DNA, the CDR3 is TGTGCCAGCAGCTTAGTTCTAGGGCCGGATGAAAAACTGTTTTTT. This translates into CASSLVLGPDEKLFF.

The chain couples TRBV27 to TRBJ2-1; 9 bases agree with TRBD1. Looked up from germline, CDR1 is MNHEY and CDR2 is SMNVEV (reference sequence). With V trimmed by 4 bases and J by 9 bases, 7 bases remained unmatched. This CDR3 is built from 14 residues. The CDR3 loop is CASSSTGGRGEQFF. In nucleotides, the CDR3 is TGTGCCAGCAGTTCCACAGGGGGCCGGGGTGAGCAGTTCTTC.

This clone was seen once. This sample includes further DNA sequences coding for the same CDR3. The V gene is TRBV25-1, the J gene TRBJ2-7; D is unresolved. V dropped 4 bases and J dropped 3 bases, with 7 bases sitting between them. The CDR3 is 12 amino acids. Germline CDR1 MGHDK, CDR2 SYGVNS. The CDR3 DNA is TGTGCCAGCAGTGGTAGCTTCTACGAGCAGTACTTC. Encoded protein: CASSGSFYEQYF.

The V and J genes are TRBV10-1 and TRBJ2-7, with no clear D. Germline assignment: CDR1 WNHNN and CDR2 SYGVQD (reference sequence). Between the trimmed V and J ends, which lost 0 bases and 4 bases, there was a span of 16 bases. The CDR3 contains 16 residues. CDR3 sequence reads: CASSESGHIGRYEQYF. In DNA form, the CDR3 reads TGCGCCAGCAGTGAGTCGGGCCATATCGGGCGGTACGAGCAGTACTTC.

The V and J genes are TRBV7-9 and TRBJ1-3, with a possible D match to TRBD1 (5 bases). The CDR3 runs 18 residues. V dropped 2 bases and J dropped 0 bases, with 17 bases sitting between them. Looked up from germline, CDR1 is SEHNR and CDR2 is FQNEAQ (reference sequence). The CDR3 region is CASSLLPGDVASGNTIYF. CDR3 nucleotide sequence: TGTGCCAGCAGCTTACTGCCTGGGGACGTGGCCTCTGGAAACACCATATATTTT.

This chain links TRBV6-5 with TRBJ1-1; no clear D gene. Germline CDR1 and CDR2: MNHEY and SVGAGI. The CDR3 runs 13 residues. Trimming removed 2 bases from V and 7 bases from J, with 11 bases in between. The CDR3 nucleotides read TGTGCCAGCAGTTACGGTGAGGAGGGTGAAGCTTTCTTT. Its protein product is CASSYGEEGEAFF.

This clone was seen just once. V is TRBV11-3 and J is TRBJ1-1; possible D gene TRBD1, 6 bases. Germline CDR1 SGHNT, CDR2 YENEEA. The CDR3 loop spans 17 amino acids. V was clipped by 0 bases and J by 0 bases, with 14 bases between them. Written as DNA, the CDR3 is TGTGCCAGCAGCTTAGACGAACCCGGACAGCTGAACACTGAAGCTTTCTTT. This encodes CASSLDEPGQLNTEAFF.

DNA of the CDR3: TGTGCCAGCAGCCCCCTGGCTAGCGGGAGCTCCTACGAGCAGTACTTC. Protein sequence: CASSPLASGSSYEQYF. The V gene is TRBV14, the J gene TRBJ2-7, with 10 bases lining up with TRBD2. Germline V CDR1 and CDR2: SGHDN, FVKESK. The CDR3 is 16 amino acids. The junction had 6 bases not matched to a gene; V was cut back by 4 bases and J by 0 bases.

The CDR3 here is CASSVVGSGNTIYF. The CDR3 coding sequence is TGTGCCAGCAGTGTAGTGGGCTCTGGAAACACCATATATTTT. The J gene is TRBJ1-3, the V gene TRBV25-1, with no clear D. The germline V and J ends were trimmed by 4 bases and 0 bases, with 7 bases remaining between them. In germline, CDR1 is MGHDK, CDR2 SYGVNS. The CDR3 is made up of 14 amino acids. The entire variable domain, with the rest obtained from reference TRBV25-1 and TRBJ1-3, is as follows: EADIYQTPRYLVIGTGKKITLECSQTMGHDKMYWYQQDPGMELHLIHYSYGVNSTEKGDLSSESTVSRIRTEHFPLTLESARPSHTSQYLCASSVVGSGNTIYFGEGSWLTVV.

This clone was counted a single time. The genes are TRBV10-3 and TRBJ2-1, with D perhaps TRBD2 (6 bases). CDR1 is ENHRY and CDR2 is SYGVKD in the germline V gene. The V end was cut by 3 bases, the J end by 4 bases, with 22 bases between. This CDR3 has 18 residues. CDR3 sequence reads: CAISEKGTPDGRYNEQFF. CDR3 nucleotide sequence: TGTGCCATCAGTGAAAAAGGGACTCCGGATGGAAGATACAATGAGCAGTTCTTC.

The rearrangement uses TRBV4-1 and TRBJ2-7; D gene uncertain. The germline V and J ends were trimmed by 6 bases and 2 bases, with 11 bases remaining between them. This CDR3 contains 13 residues. Germline CDR1 reads MGHRA; CDR2 reads YSYEKL. CDR3 DNA sequence: TGCGCCAGCAGTCACAAACAAGCCTACGAGCAGTACTTC. Protein: CASSHKQAYEQYF.

The sample holds one count of this clone. The chain couples TRBV13 to TRBJ1-3; D not resolved. The CDR3 loop spans 13 amino acids. The germline gives CDR1 PRHDT, CDR2 FYEKMQ (reference sequence). V lost 3 bases and J lost 3, with 6 bases in between. CDR3: CASSLGNGNTIYF. DNA for the CDR3: TGTGCCAGCAGCTTGGGAAATGGAAACACCATATATTTT.

J is TRBJ2-7 and V is TRBV13; D is tentatively TRBD1 or TRBD2 (5 bases each). Germline V gives CDR1 PRHDT, CDR2 FYEKMQ (reference sequence). The CDR3 has 15 residues. The V end lost 1 base, the J end lost 1 base, and 11 bases lay between the germline ends. CDR3 in amino acids: CASSLVGDGSYEQYF. Written as DNA, the CDR3 is TGTGCCAGCAGCTTAGTAGGGGACGGATCCTACGAGCAGTACTTC.

The J gene is TRBJ2-5, the V gene TRBV6-1; D is undetermined. Trimming took off 7 bases at V and 5 bases at J, with 17 bases between the two ends. Germline V CDR1 and CDR2: MNHNS, SASEGT. CDR3 length equals 14 residues. The CDR3 sequence: CASTEIGVRETQYF. CDR3 DNA sequence: TGTGCCAGCACCGAAATTGGGGTCCGGGAGACCCAGTACTTC.

The chain couples TRBV21-1 to TRBJ2-7; the table names TRBD1, a call not compared with the DNA. TRBV21-1 is given as a pseudogene. The CDR3 is 17 residues long. In DNA form, the CDR3 reads TGTGCCAGCAGCAAATCCAGTATCCAGGGGGTGGGCTACGAGCAGTACTTC. It specifies CASSKSSIQGVGYEQYF.

The chain uses TRBV5-4 and TRBJ2-1, with 13 bases lining up with TRBD2. There are 15 residues in the CDR3. The V gene's germline CDR1 is SGHNT and CDR2 YYREEE (reference sequence). The ends lost 0 bases at V and 9 bases at J; junction bases unmatched: 3. The chain's CDR3 is CASSLVGLAGREQFF. The CDR3 region has the DNA TGTGCCAGCAGCTTGGTGGGACTAGCGGGGCGTGAGCAGTTCTTC. The variable domain in full, with the rest retrieved from reference TRBV5-4 and TRBJ2-1, is ETGVTQSPTHLIKTRGQQVTLRCSSQSGHNTVSWYQQALGQGPQFIFQYYREEENGRGNFPPRFSGLQFPNYSSELNVNALELDDSALYLCASSLVGLAGREQFFGPGTRLTVL.

The V gene is TRBV4-3, the J gene TRBJ2-7; 11 bases fit TRBD2. The germline CDR1 and CDR2 sequences are LGHNA and YSLEER. The CDR3 contains 16 residues. V lost 1 base, J lost 4 bases, and 6 bases stayed unmatched. Written as DNA, the CDR3 is TGCGCCAGCAGCCAAGTACTAGCGGGAGAAGAATACGAGCAGTACTTC. Translation: CASSQVLAGEEYEQYF.

The rearrangement links TRBV12-5 to TRBJ2-4; a weak D match, TRBD2 (6 bases). The germline V and J ends were trimmed by 3 bases and 8 bases, with 14 bases remaining between them. The CDR3 contains 14 residues. CDR1 and CDR2 from the germline V gene are LGHNT and FRNRAP. CDR3 residues: CASGLGGEMDIQYF. The CDR3, as DNA: TGTGCTAGTGGTTTAGGAGGGGAGATGGACATTCAGTACTTC.

V gene TRBV27 combines with J gene TRBJ2-7; 8 positions agree with TRBD2. The CDR3 has 12 amino acids. Germline values: CDR1 MNHEY, CDR2 SMNVEV (reference sequence). V lost 9 bases to trimming and J lost 3 bases; unmatched junction nucleotides: 4. The CDR3 region is CASATSVYEQYF. CDR3 coding DNA: TGTGCCAGTGCGACTAGCGTCTACGAGCAGTACTTC.

This chain uses TRBV6-1 with TRBJ2-7, with D uncertain. The CDR3 consists of 11 residues. In germline, CDR1 is MNHNS, CDR2 SASEGT. With 3 bases removed from V and 6 bases from J, the gap between germline ends came to 6 bases. In DNA, the CDR3 is TGTGCCAGCAGTGACAGTCGCGAGCAGTACTTC. Its translation: CASSDSREQYF.

This chain connects TRBV6-6 to TRBJ1-5, with D perhaps matching TRBD1 (5 bases). Trimming removed 6 bases at V and 7 bases at J, with 22 bases between. The CDR3 runs 16 residues. The germline CDR1 and CDR2 sequences are MNHNY and SVGAGI (reference sequence). The CDR3 region is CASSPREEARGQPQHF. In DNA, the CDR3 is TGTGCCAGCAGCCCCAGGGAGGAAGCCCGAGGGCAGCCCCAGCATTTT.

In its sample, this clone was seen once. The chain joins TRBV2 to TRBJ2-7; TRBD2 aligns across 9 bases. In germline, CDR1 is SNHLY, CDR2 FYNNEI. CDR3 length: 14 amino acids. J was trimmed by 0 bases and V by 8 bases; bases with no gene match: 5. The CDR3 is CASGSSGASYEQYF. CDR3 bases: TGTGCCAGCGGGTCTAGCGGGGCCTCCTACGAGCAGTACTTC.

The V gene is TRBV7-9, the J gene TRBJ2-2, with a weak D call TRBD1 (6 bases). The CDR3 spans 15 residues. V lost 3 bases, J lost 6 bases, and 14 bases lay in between. From germline, CDR1 is SEHNR and CDR2 FQNEAQ (reference sequence). The CDR3 region is CASSLETGFPGELFF. The DNA for the CDR3 is TGTGCCAGCAGCTTGGAAACAGGGTTCCCCGGGGAGCTGTTTTTT.

The chain has TRBV25-1 and TRBJ1-2; 11 bases align to TRBD1. CDR1 and CDR2 from the germline V gene are MGHDK and SYGVNS. This CDR3 is built from 14 residues. V shed 8 bases, J shed 3 bases, and the junction held 5 bases outside the gene matches. CDR3 loop: CASQAGQGDYGYTF. The CDR3 DNA sequence: TGTGCCAGCCAGGCGGGACAGGGGGACTATGGCTACACCTTC.

V is TRBV7-2 and J is TRBJ2-1; TRBD2 agrees at 9 bases. CDR3 length: 17 residues. Germline V gives CDR1 SGHTA, CDR2 FQGNSA. Trimming removed 4 bases from V and 10 bases from J; junction bases left unmatched: 17. CDR3 in amino acids: CASSSAGGVSGNVEQFF. CDR3 nucleotide sequence: TGTGCCAGCAGCTCCGCGGGGGGGGTCTCGGGAAACGTCGAGCAGTTCTTC.

The rearrangement joins TRBV14 to TRBJ2-7; the D call may be TRBD1 or TRBD2 (5 bases each). This CDR3 has 15 residues. Germline loops: CDR1 SGHDN, CDR2 FVKESK. Trimming cost V 0 bases and J 0 bases, with 9 bases left between them. The CDR3: CASSQEGPTSYEQYF. Here the CDR3 DNA reads TGTGCCAGCAGCCAAGAGGGACCCACCTCCTACGAGCAGTACTTC.

The rearrangement uses TRBV25-1 and TRBJ2-5; the D gene is possibly TRBD1 (6 bases). This CDR3 has 14 amino acids. Trimming removed 2 bases from V and 4 bases from J, with 11 bases in between. Germline lookup yields CDR1 MGHDK and CDR2 SYGVNS. The DNA of the CDR3 is TGTGCCAGCAGTGAAGTAGGGGGTATAGAGACCCAGTACTTC. Translation: CASSEVGGIETQYF. Based on the CDR3 plus reference TRBV25-1 and TRBJ2-5, the full variable domain is EADIYQTPRYLVIGTGKKITLECSQTMGHDKMYWYQQDPGMELHLIHYSYGVNSTEKGDLSSESTVSRIRTEHFPLTLESARPSHTSQYLCASSEVGGIETQYFGPGTRLLVL.

The chain recombines TRBV10-2 with TRBJ2-7; D is unresolved. The CDR3 runs to 13 residues. Germline CDR1 and CDR2: WSHSY and SAAADI. V shed 3 bases and J shed 0 bases, with 6 bases lying between them. CDR3 in amino acids: CASSDTTSYEQYF. The CDR3 DNA sequence: TGCGCCAGCAGTGATACAACCTCCTACGAGCAGTACTTC.

V is TRBV27 and J is TRBJ2-7; weak D call: TRBD2 (7 bases). The CDR3 spans 16 residues. CDR1 is MNHEY, CDR2 SMNVEV, per germline (reference sequence). V lost 0 bases and J lost 2, with 14 bases in between. As DNA, the CDR3 is TGTGCCAGCAGTTTATCGAGGGGGAGGGTAACCTACGAGCAGTACTTC. Its protein product is CASSLSRGRVTYEQYF.